A single sample is the source of the 23 T cell receptor beta chains below, sequenced in a study of cytomegalovirus exposure and HLA in healthy donors. A multiplex PCR was run with 60 Vbeta primers and 13 Jbeta primers. Clones were read by immunoSEQ multiplex PCR, and TCRdb kept only the in-frame ones, dropping some. The table includes about 170,000 clones, around three quarters detected once. The sample was PBMCs. Source of these receptors: a woman aged 30 to 39 in good health and CMV-seropositive.

The V and J genes are TRBV7-2 and TRBJ1-2; D gene unclear. CDR1 is SGHTA, CDR2 FQGNSA, per germline. The CDR3 consists of 15 residues. Trimming took 5 bases from V and 8 from J, leaving 21 bases between them. The CDR3 region has the DNA TGTGCCAGCAGCACGGACCGGGAGCCCACGGAGGGCTACACCTTC. It codes for CASSTDREPTEGYTF.

This sequence joins TRBV19 and TRBJ2-3; D is uncertain. Germline assignment: CDR1 LNHDA and CDR2 SQIVND (reference sequence). The CDR3 spans 14 residues. V was shortened by 6 bases and J by 3 bases, with 13 bases between the two germline ends. In DNA form, the CDR3 reads TGTGCCAGTAGAGTCCGACAAGGAACAGATACGCAGTATTTT. The encoded protein is CASRVRQGTDTQYF.

The genes are TRBV7-6 and TRBJ2-3; 7 nucleotides align to TRBD2. Per germline, CDR1 SGHVS and CDR2 FNYEAQ. The CDR3 totals 14 residues. J gave up 6 bases and V 8 bases, and 11 bases lay outside the gene matches. CDR3 in DNA: TGTGCCAGCGGTCGGGCGGGAGAGGTGGATACGCAGTATTTT. Protein product: CASGRAGEVDTQYF.

This clone was detected only a few times. V gene TRBV6-1 combines with J gene TRBJ2-7; the D gene is possibly TRBD2 (5 bases). Germline CDR1 MNHNS, CDR2 SASEGT. The V and J ends lost 0 bases and 0 bases respectively, with 12 bases between them. The CDR3 is 16 residues long. The CDR3 DNA follows: TGTGCCAGCAGTGAAGCCTGGAGGCGGCTCTCCTACGAGCAGTACTTC. This sequence encodes CASSEAWRRLSYEQYF.

The chain is built from TRBV29-1 and TRBJ2-3; D might be TRBD2 (6 bases). The length of the CDR3 is 15 residues. Trimming removed 0 bases at V and 1 base at J, with 11 bases between. Germline lookup yields CDR1 SQVTM and CDR2 ANQGSEA. CDR3 DNA sequence: TGCAGCGTTGAAGATGCCGGGGGACGCACAGATACGCAGTATTTT. It yields the protein CSVEDAGGRTDTQYF.

CDR3 in DNA: TGTGCCAGCAGTCAGGGTATGACAGATACGCAGTATTTT. Amino acid sequence: CASSQGMTDTQYF. The chain joins TRBV25-1 to TRBJ2-3, with a tentative D call TRBD1 (5 bases). The CDR3 has 13 amino acids. V was trimmed by 5 bases and J by 3 bases, leaving 9 bases between them. Germline CDR1 is MGHDK and CDR2 is SYGVNS.

With regard to this clone: Additional DNA sequences in this sample encode the identical CDR3. The chain carries TRBV9 and TRBJ2-1, with 11 positions matching TRBD2. The CDR3 spans 15 residues. After removal of 4 bases from V and 3 bases from J, the junction contained 3 bases not matched to a gene. The germline V gene has CDR1 SGDLS and CDR2 YYNGEE. CDR3 protein: CASSLTSGNYNEQFF. CDR3 bases: TGTGCCAGCAGCCTGACTAGCGGGAACTACAATGAGCAGTTCTTC.

This chain connects TRBV19 to TRBJ1-2, with 7 positions matching TRBD1. The V and J ends lost 6 bases and 2 bases, in that order; junction bases with no gene match: 9. This CDR3 contains 15 residues. Germline V gives CDR1 LNHDA, CDR2 SQIVND (reference sequence). CDR3 sequence reads: CASSRPGQKNYGYTF. The CDR3 DNA follows: TGTGCCAGTAGCCGGCCGGGACAGAAAAACTATGGCTACACCTTC.

This sequence joins TRBV18 and TRBJ2-7; D perhaps matches TRBD1 (5 bases). CDR3 length: 17 residues. Germline V lookup: CDR1 KGHSH, CDR2 LQKENI. The V and J ends lost 1 base and 2 bases respectively, with 18 bases between them. The DNA of the CDR3 is TGTGCCAGCTCACCACAGCAAGGGGCTCTAGAGGCCTACGAGCAGTACTTC. Its translation: CASSPQQGALEAYEQYF. Full variable domain (remainder filled in from reference TRBV18 and TRBJ2-7): NAGVMQNPRHLVRRRGQEARLRCSPMKGHSHVYWYRQLPEEGLKFMVYLQKENIIDESGMPKERFSAEFPKEGPSILRIQQVVRGDSAAYFCASSPQQGALEAYEQYFGPGTRLTVT.

V and J are TRBV6-5 and TRBJ1-2; 9 bases match TRBD1. The length of the CDR3 is 15 residues. Trimming took 7 bases from V and 3 from J; bases not matched to a gene: 9. The germline V gene encodes CDR1 MNHEY and CDR2 SVGAGI. The CDR3 loop reads CASMQDTGGDYGYTF. The CDR3, as DNA: TGTGCCAGCATGCAAGATACAGGGGGCGACTATGGCTACACCTTC.

The gene calls are TRBV6-6 and TRBJ1-5, with 7 bases lining up with TRBD1. Germline V lookup: CDR1 MNHNY, CDR2 SVGAGI (reference sequence). The CDR3 loop spans 15 amino acids. The junction had 8 bases not matched to a gene; V was cut back by 5 bases and J by 4 bases. CDR3 protein: CASSPRRQGNQPQHF. As DNA, the CDR3 is TGTGCCAGCAGTCCCCGAAGACAGGGAAATCAGCCCCAGCATTTT.

The DNA for the CDR3 is TGTGCCAGCTCACCAACGGGAATTGGGCGAGATACGCAGTATTTT. This codes for CASSPTGIGRDTQYF. The chain recombines TRBV18 with TRBJ2-3, with D possibly TRBD2 on 5 matching bases. Between the trimmed V and J ends, which lost 2 bases and 5 bases, there was a span of 14 bases. CDR1 is KGHSH and CDR2 is LQKENI in the germline V gene. The CDR3 consists of 15 residues.

The chain is built from TRBV7-9 and TRBJ1-1, with D unclear. Germline CDR1 SEHNR, CDR2 FQNEAQ (reference sequence). CDR3 length equals 15 residues. V dropped 5 bases and J dropped 0 bases, with 13 bases sitting between them. The CDR3 sequence: CASSPTPTVNTEAFF. The CDR3 nucleotides are TGTGCCAGCAGCCCCACCCCCACAGTGAACACTGAAGCTTTCTTT.

The chain is built from TRBV28 and TRBJ2-7, with D possibly TRBD1 on 6 matching bases. CDR1 is MDHEN and CDR2 is SYDVKM in the germline V gene. CDR3 length: 13 residues. Trimming removed 7 bases at V and 5 bases at J, with 15 bases between. CDR3 coding DNA: TGTGCCAGCATCGAACAGGGAAACCACGAGCAGTACTTC. Translation: CASIEQGNHEQYF. Full variable domain (outside the CDR3, taken from reference TRBV28 and TRBJ2-7): DVKVTQSSRYLVKRTGEKVFLECVQDMDHENMFWYRQDPGLGLRLIYFSYDVKMKEKGDIPEGYSVSREKKERFSLILESASTNQTSMYLCASIEQGNHEQYFGPGTRLTVT.

V is TRBV6-1 and J is TRBJ1-6, with D tentatively TRBD1 (5 bases). V lost 5 bases and J 9 bases, leaving 17 bases between the germline ends. The CDR3 has 15 residues. CDR1 and CDR2 (germline): MNHNS, SASEGT. As DNA, the CDR3 is TGTGCCAGCAGTCCTCCTGGAAGGCAGGGTTCACCCCTCCACTTT. Its translation is CASSPPGRQGSPLHF.

The V and J genes are TRBV5-6 and TRBJ2-3; D remains unclear. The CDR3 sequence is 14 residues long. CDR1 and CDR2 (germline): SGHDT, YYEEEE. With 5 bases removed from V and 0 bases from J, the gap between germline ends came to 10 bases. CDR3 sequence: CASSSEESTDTQYF. The CDR3 nucleotides are TGTGCCAGCAGTTCCGAGGAGAGCACAGATACGCAGTATTTT. Variable domain in full (rest from reference TRBV5-6 and TRBJ2-3): DAGVTQSPTHLIKTRGQQVTLRCSPKSGHDTVSWYQQALGQGPQFIFQYYEEEERQRGNFPDRFSGHQFPNYSSELNVNALLLGDSALYLCASSSEESTDTQYFGPGTRLTVL.

This chain joins TRBV27 and TRBJ2-5, with 11 bases fitting TRBD2. The V gene's germline CDR1 is MNHEY and CDR2 SMNVEV (reference sequence). CDR3 size: 17 residues. The V segment lost 6 bases and the J segment 5 bases; nucleotides outside the gene matches: 14. The CDR3 DNA reads as TGTGCCAGCAGCCCCGGAATGGGACTAGCGGAGCCTGAGACCCAGTACTTC. The encoded protein is CASSPGMGLAEPETQYF.

This rearrangement joins TRBV2 to TRBJ2-5, with TRBD2 identical over 10 bases. This CDR3 is built from 18 residues. J lost 2 bases, V lost 3 bases, and 12 bases had no gene match. Germline loops: CDR1 SNHLY, CDR2 FYNNEI. In DNA, the CDR3 is TGTGCCAGCAGTGAGATAGCGGGGGGACCACTACAGCAAGAGACCCAGTACTTC. The encoded protein is CASSEIAGGPLQQETQYF.

This chain joins TRBV27 and TRBJ2-1, with D unresolved. The CDR3 sequence is 14 residues long. Germline CDR1 reads MNHEY; CDR2 reads SMNVEV (reference sequence). V was pared by 6 bases and J by 0 bases, with 9 bases between. The CDR3 region is CASRFPSSYNEQFF. The CDR3 nucleotides read TGTGCCAGCAGATTCCCGAGCTCCTACAATGAGCAGTTCTTC.

The CDR3 spells CASSLTGYSEQYF. The CDR3 region has the DNA TGTGCCAGCAGCCTAACAGGGTATTCCGAGCAGTACTTC. The chain couples TRBV7-2 to TRBJ2-7, with D possibly matching TRBD1 (6 bases). The CDR3 covers 13 residues. The V gene lost 5 bases and the J gene lost 6 bases, with 14 bases spanning the gap. Germline CDR1 SGHTA, CDR2 FQGNSA.

V is TRBV6-5 and J is TRBJ2-3; TRBD2 aligns across 13 bases. With V trimmed by 9 bases and J by 6 bases, 9 bases remained unmatched. The CDR3 runs 15 residues. Germline V CDR1 and CDR2: MNHEY, SVGAGI. DNA of the CDR3: TGTGCCAGTGCCACTAGCGGGAGGGCCTCGGATACGCAGTATTTT. This sequence encodes CASATSGRASDTQYF.

The gene calls are TRBV2 and TRBJ2-2; tentatively, D is TRBD1 (5 bases). There are 14 residues in the CDR3. Germline V CDR1 and CDR2: SNHLY, FYNNEI. V gave up 7 bases and J gave up 0 bases, with 9 bases separating them. This CDR3 is CASKAQANTGELFF. The CDR3 DNA reads as TGTGCCAGCAAGGCACAGGCGAACACCGGGGAGCTGTTTTTT.

This clone was found a few times. The CDR3 bases are TGTGCCAGCAGATCCGGGACAGGTCCCGGCTACACCTTC. Its protein product is CASRSGTGPGYTF. This sequence joins TRBV28 and TRBJ1-2; 8 positions agree with TRBD1. The V and J ends lost 6 bases and 8 bases, in that order; junction bases with no gene match: 8. From germline, CDR1 is MDHEN and CDR2 SYDVKM. The CDR3 loop spans 13 amino acids.